Each of the 11 T cell receptor beta chains below was sequenced from the same sample in a study of control samples from healthy donors and cancer patients. TCRdb keeps only in-frame clones here, not all; method: immunoSEQ multiplex PCR. The sample has more than 85,000 clones; approximately 84% are singletons. The sample was PBMCs. The receptors come from a man between 65 and 85 years old with lung cancer.

This chain uses TRBV27 with TRBJ1-2; 9 nucleotides match TRBD1. This CDR3 contains 15 residues. Looked up from germline, CDR1 is MNHEY and CDR2 is SMNVEV (reference sequence). V was clipped by 3 bases and J by 3 bases; unmatched bases: 5. The CDR3: CASSLRGQGDYGYTF. CDR3 coding DNA: TGTGCCAGCAGTTTGCGGGGACAGGGTGACTATGGCTACACCTTC.

This chain uses TRBV4-1 with TRBJ2-7, with TRBD1 identical over 10 bases. Germline V gives CDR1 MGHRA, CDR2 YSYEKL. The V and J ends lost 3 bases and 4 bases, in that order; junction bases with no gene match: 15. The CDR3 covers 18 residues. The CDR3 nucleotides read TGCGCCAGCAGCCACCCCTCAACGACAGGGGGCGCATCGTACGAGCAGTACTTC. Protein product: CASSHPSTTGGASYEQYF.

This chain connects TRBV6-6 to TRBJ2-2, with D tentatively TRBD1 (6 bases). Germline CDR1 reads MNHNY; CDR2 reads SVGAGI (reference sequence). The V end lost 5 bases, the J end lost 3 bases, and 16 bases lay between the germline ends. The CDR3 consists of 16 residues. The CDR3 protein is CASSNRQGTYTGELFF. The CDR3 DNA reads TGTGCCAGCAGTAATCGGCAGGGGACCTACACCGGGGAGCTGTTTTTT.

In DNA form, the CDR3 reads TGTGCCATCGGGGAGTACTCCTATAATTCACCCCTCCACTTT. This translates into CAIGEYSYNSPLHF. J is TRBJ1-6 and V is TRBV10-3; D unclear. The germline CDR1 and CDR2 sequences are ENHRY and SYGVKD. Trimming pared 8 bases from V and 0 bases from J, leaving 8 bases between. CDR3 length: 14 amino acids.

At least ten counts were recorded for this clone. The chain has TRBV6-5 and TRBJ1-6; D remains ambiguous. V gave up 6 bases and J gave up 3 bases, with 12 bases separating them. Germline loops: CDR1 MNHEY, CDR2 SVGAGI. This CDR3 is 15 amino acids long. CDR3: CASRDDVGYNSPLHF. The CDR3 DNA reads TGTGCCAGCAGGGACGATGTCGGCTATAATTCACCCCTCCACTTT.

The chain links TRBV29-1 to TRBJ1-6; 11 bases match TRBD1. The CDR3 contains 16 residues. V lost 6 bases and J lost 8; bases outside the gene matches: 12. Germline CDR1 and CDR2: SQVTM and ANQGSEA. CDR3 nucleotides: TGCAGCGTCAAGTCCCCCGGGACAGGGGGTGATTCACCCCTCCACTTT. Amino acid sequence: CSVKSPGTGGDSPLHF. Variable domain in full (rest from reference TRBV29-1 and TRBJ1-6): SAVISQKPSRDICQRGTSLTIQCQVDSQVTMMFWYRQQPGQSLTLIATANQGSEATYESGFVIDKFPISRPNLTFSTLTVSNMSPEDSSIYLCSVKSPGTGGDSPLHFGNGTRLTVT.

The chain has TRBV5-6 and TRBJ1-4; TRBD1 might be the D (5 bases). Deletions cut 0 bases from V and 8 bases from J, with 14 bases between. The CDR3 consists of 15 residues. Germline CDR1 and CDR2: SGHDT and YYEEEE. This CDR3 reads CASSLEGRKGEKLFF. The CDR3 DNA is TGTGCCAGCAGCTTGGAAGGTCGGAAGGGGGAAAAACTGTTTTTT. The variable domain in full, completed from reference TRBV5-6 and TRBJ1-4, reads DAGVTQSPTHLIKTRGQQVTLRCSPKSGHDTVSWYQQALGQGPQFIFQYYEEEERQRGNFPDRFSGHQFPNYSSELNVNALLLGDSALYLCASSLEGRKGEKLFFGSGTQLSVL.

This clone was counted once. The chain has TRBV11-2 and TRBJ1-2; no definite D call. The CDR3 sequence is 14 residues long. CDR1 is SGHAT, CDR2 FQNNGV, per germline. The germline V and J ends were trimmed by 2 bases and 0 bases, with 7 bases remaining between them. The CDR3 sequence: CASSLLGSNYGYTF. CDR3 bases: TGTGCCAGCAGCTTACTGGGGTCTAACTATGGCTACACCTTC.

The gene calls are TRBV19 and TRBJ1-4; 8 bases are shared with TRBD1. The CDR3 loop spans 15 amino acids. V lost 5 bases, J lost 6 bases, and 8 bases stayed unmatched. Germline loops: CDR1 LNHDA, CDR2 SQIVND (reference sequence). CDR3 DNA: TGTGCCAGTAGTTTCTCAGGGGGCGAGGATGAAAAACTGTTTTTT. Amino acid sequence: CASSFSGGEDEKLFF.

The chain has TRBV10-2 and TRBJ2-2; D remains ambiguous. The CDR3 runs 13 residues. CDR1 and CDR2 (germline): WSHSY, SAAADI. The V end was cut by 4 bases, the J end by 5 bases, with 8 bases between. The CDR3 region is CASSVRETGELFF. The CDR3 region has the DNA TGCGCCAGCAGTGTAAGGGAAACCGGGGAGCTGTTTTTT.

V usage is TRBV19 and J usage is TRBJ1-2; 11 nucleotides line up with TRBD1. This CDR3 has 16 amino acids. Unmatched junction bases numbered 10, after V lost 3 bases and J lost 7 bases. In germline, CDR1 is LNHDA, CDR2 SQIVND (reference sequence). The CDR3 is CASSIRDRGTIGGYTF. The CDR3 bases are TGTGCCAGTAGTATCCGGGACAGGGGGACAATCGGTGGCTACACCTTC.